This TCR beta chain was profiled in a study of cytomegalovirus exposure and HLA in healthy donors. Study-level results: On later analysis, the bulk of CMV-associated TCR beta chains appeared to be HLA-restricted. Most TCR beta V segments were productive about 87% or about 30% of the time in an earlier analysis.

In the PCR, 60 Vbeta and 13 Jbeta primers were used. Profiling relied on immunoSEQ multiplex PCR, and the TCRdb table lists in-frame clones only, not all of them. The sample lists about 190,000 clones, 82% seen once, with about 0.8% in the top ten. Remarks on this clone: Its matching antigen is unknown.

The CDR3 consists of 15 residues. The V gene's germline CDR1 is SGHTA and CDR2 FQGNSA. V gave up 6 bases and J gave up 4 bases, with 16 bases separating them. The receptor was isolated from a woman younger than 30 in good health and CMV-seronegative. The chain has TRBV7-2 and TRBJ2-1, with D possibly being TRBD2 (5 bases). Sequences were obtained from PBMCs. In DNA, the CDR3 is TGTGCCAGCAGAAATACGGACTCTTTGTACAATGAGCAGTTCTTC. As protein: CASRNTDSLYNEQFF.